This T cell receptor beta chain emerged from a study of CD8+ T cells in alopecia areata. Points from the study as a whole: Sequence data from scalp samples additionally include resident alphabeta T cells of normal skin.

A FACSAria was used to sort CD4+ and CD8+ T cells. These cells came from PBMCs. Notes on this clone: Its specificity is not known.

It was cDNA, reverse transcribed from extracted RNA, that served as the sequencing template. The method was immunoSEQ multiplex PCR; TCRdb's version includes in-frame clones alone and lacks a portion of them. The sample comprises 100,000 to 150,000 clones, about 61% of which are singletons, and 2.5% to 3.5% rests with the top ten. The CDR3 runs 12 residues. Trimming removed 4 bases at V and 8 bases at J, with 12 bases between. Germline V gene lookup returns CDR1 SQVTM and CDR2 ANQGSEA. The chain recombines TRBV29-1 with TRBJ2-1, with D perhaps TRBD1 (6 bases). The receptor was isolated from a human donor in good health. The sequencing sample was made of CD4+ T cells sorted from blood. CDR3 region: CSVAPQGYEQFF. CDR3 DNA sequence: TGCAGCGTTGCTCCACAGGGCTATGAGCAGTTCTTC.